Here is one T cell receptor beta chain with its context. Its antigen is undetermined. The data are from a study of T cells in localized non-small cell lung cancer. Findings and caveats of the study: Multi-region tumor sequencing was not done, so intratumor heterogeneity could not be excluded. Of the top 100 tumor clones, median roughly 60 were in adjacent lung, 25 to 35 among its top 100.

From germline, CDR1 is MDHEN and CDR2 SYDVKM. Trimming pared 6 bases from V and 6 bases from J, leaving 11 bases between. The CDR3 extends over 13 amino acids. Using immunoSEQ multiplex PCR, the repertoire was profiled, and TCRdb retains in-frame clones only, with some absent. This table holds some 130,000 clones, 89% found once. This specimen consisted of peripheral blood, obtained before any cancer treatment. The receptor's source is a female donor of 60 years or more with stage I lung adenocarcinoma. V is TRBV28 and J is TRBJ2-2, with no clear D. The CDR3 reads CASSPVLAGELFF. The DNA for the CDR3 is TGTGCCAGCAGCCCCGTGTTGGCCGGGGAGCTGTTTTTT.